This T cell receptor (beta chain) was identified during a study of T cells after somatic rescue of genetic block. CDR3 length equals 16 residues. Germline lookup yields CDR1 SGHTS and CDR2 YDEGEE. V was clipped by 3 bases and J by 2 bases, with 16 bases between them. The repertoire was sequenced with immunoSEQ multiplex PCR; TCRdb's copy has only in-frame clones and lacks some. The sample shows around 67,000 clones, about 92% of them seen only once. The sequenced material came from peripheral blood mononuclear cells (PBMCs). The chain carries TRBV5-8 and TRBJ2-3; possibly TRBD2 for D (7 bases). This TCR came from a man aged 35 to 55. For the CDR3, the DNA is TGTGCCAGCAGCTCCCTAGGGGGGGGTAACACAGATACGCAGTATTTT. This sequence encodes CASSSLGGGNTDTQYF.